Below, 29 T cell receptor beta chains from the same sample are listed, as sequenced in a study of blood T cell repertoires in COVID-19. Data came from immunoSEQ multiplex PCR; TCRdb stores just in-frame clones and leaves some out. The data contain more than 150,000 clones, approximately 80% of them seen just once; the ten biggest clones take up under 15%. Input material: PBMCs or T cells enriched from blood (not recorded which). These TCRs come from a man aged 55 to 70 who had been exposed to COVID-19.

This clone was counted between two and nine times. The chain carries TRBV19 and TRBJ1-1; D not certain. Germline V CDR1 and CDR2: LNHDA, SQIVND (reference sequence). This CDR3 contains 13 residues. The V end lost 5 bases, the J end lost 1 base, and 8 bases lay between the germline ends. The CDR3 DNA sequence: TGTGCCAGTAGTCCCGTCCGGAACACTGAAGCTTTCTTT. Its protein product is CASSPVRNTEAFF.

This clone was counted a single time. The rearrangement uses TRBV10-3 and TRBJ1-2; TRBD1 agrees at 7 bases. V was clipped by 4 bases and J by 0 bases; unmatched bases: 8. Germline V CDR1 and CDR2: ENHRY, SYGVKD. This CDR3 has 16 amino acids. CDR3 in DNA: TGTGCCATCAGTGGCAGGGACAGTCGAGCTAACTATGGCTACACCTTC. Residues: CAISGRDSRANYGYTF.

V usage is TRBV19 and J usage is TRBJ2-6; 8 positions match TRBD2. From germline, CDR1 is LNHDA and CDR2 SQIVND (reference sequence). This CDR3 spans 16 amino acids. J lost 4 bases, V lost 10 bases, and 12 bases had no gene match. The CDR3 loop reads CATSIRGGTGANVLTF. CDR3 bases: TGTGCCACCAGTATTCGGGGGGGGACAGGGGCCAACGTCCTGACTTTC.

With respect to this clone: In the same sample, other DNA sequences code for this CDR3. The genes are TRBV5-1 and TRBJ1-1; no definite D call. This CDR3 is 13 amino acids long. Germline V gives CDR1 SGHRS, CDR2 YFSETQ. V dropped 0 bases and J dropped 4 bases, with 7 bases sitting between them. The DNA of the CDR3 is TGCGCCAGCAGCTTGGGTCCAGGCACTGAAGCTTTCTTT. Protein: CASSLGPGTEAFF.

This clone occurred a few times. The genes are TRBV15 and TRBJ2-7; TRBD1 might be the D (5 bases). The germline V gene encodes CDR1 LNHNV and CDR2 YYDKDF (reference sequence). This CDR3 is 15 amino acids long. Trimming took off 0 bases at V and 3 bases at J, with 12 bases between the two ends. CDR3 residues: CATSREDSGVYEQYF. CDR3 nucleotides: TGTGCCACCAGCAGAGAAGACAGTGGCGTCTACGAGCAGTACTTC. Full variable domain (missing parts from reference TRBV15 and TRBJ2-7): DAMVIQNPRYQVTQFGKPVTLSCSQTLNHNVMYWYQQKSSQAPKLLFHYYDKDFNNEADTPDNFQSRRPNTSFCFLDIRSPGLGDTAMYLCATSREDSGVYEQYFGPGTRLTVT.

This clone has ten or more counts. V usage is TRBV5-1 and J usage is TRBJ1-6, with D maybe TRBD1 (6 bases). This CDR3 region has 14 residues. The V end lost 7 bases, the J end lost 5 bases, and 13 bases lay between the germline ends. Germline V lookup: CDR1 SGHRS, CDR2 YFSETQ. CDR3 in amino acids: CASGVTGNNSPLHF. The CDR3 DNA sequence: TGCGCCAGCGGCGTGACAGGAAATAATTCACCCCTCCACTTT. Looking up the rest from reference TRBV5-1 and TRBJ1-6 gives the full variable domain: KAGVTQTPRYLIKTRGQQVTLSCSPISGHRSVSWYQQTPGQGLQFLFEYFSETQRNKGNFPGRFSGRQFSNSRSEMNVSTLELGDSALYLCASGVTGNNSPLHFGNGTRLTVT.

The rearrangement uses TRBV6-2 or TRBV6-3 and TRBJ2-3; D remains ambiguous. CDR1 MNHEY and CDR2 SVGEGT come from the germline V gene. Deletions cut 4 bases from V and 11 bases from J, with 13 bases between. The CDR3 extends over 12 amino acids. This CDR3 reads CASSSLERVQYF. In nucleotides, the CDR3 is TGTGCCAGCAGTTCCCTTGAACGAGTGCAGTATTTT.

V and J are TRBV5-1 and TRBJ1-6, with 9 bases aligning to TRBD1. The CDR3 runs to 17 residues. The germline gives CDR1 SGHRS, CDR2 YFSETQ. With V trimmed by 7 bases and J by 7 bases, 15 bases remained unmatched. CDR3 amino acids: CASSTSSGTGKNSPLHF. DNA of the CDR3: TGCGCCAGCTCTACTTCTTCGGGGACAGGGAAAAATTCACCCCTCCACTTT.

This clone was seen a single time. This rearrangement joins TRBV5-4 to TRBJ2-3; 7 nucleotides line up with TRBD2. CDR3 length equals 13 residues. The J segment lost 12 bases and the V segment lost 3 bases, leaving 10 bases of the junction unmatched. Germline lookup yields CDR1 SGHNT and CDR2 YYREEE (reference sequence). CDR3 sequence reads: CASSSQGEGLQYF. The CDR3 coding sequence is TGTGCCAGCAGCTCCCAAGGGGAGGGCCTCCAGTATTTT.

The CDR3 here is CASSFSSGSSTGELFF. DNA for the CDR3: TGTGCCAGCAGTTTTTCCAGCGGGAGTAGTACCGGGGAGCTGTTTTTT. The chain has TRBV27 and TRBJ2-2; 8 bases are a match to TRBD2. The CDR3 has 16 residues. V shed 3 bases and J 5 bases; nucleotides not matched to a gene: 8. Germline CDR1 reads MNHEY; CDR2 reads SMNVEV (reference sequence).

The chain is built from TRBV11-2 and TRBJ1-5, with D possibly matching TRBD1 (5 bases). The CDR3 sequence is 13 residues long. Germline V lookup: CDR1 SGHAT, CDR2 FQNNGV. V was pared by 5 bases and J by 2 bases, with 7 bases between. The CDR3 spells CASSRQRNQPQHF. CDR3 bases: TGTGCCAGCAGCCGACAGCGCAATCAGCCCCAGCATTTT.

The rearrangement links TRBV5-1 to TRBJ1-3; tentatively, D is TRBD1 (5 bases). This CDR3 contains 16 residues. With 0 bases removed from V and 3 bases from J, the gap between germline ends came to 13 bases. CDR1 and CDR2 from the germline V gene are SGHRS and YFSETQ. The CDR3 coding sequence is TGCGCCAGCAGCTTGGGACAGCTCGCCTTTGGAAACACCATATATTTT. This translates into CASSLGQLAFGNTIYF.

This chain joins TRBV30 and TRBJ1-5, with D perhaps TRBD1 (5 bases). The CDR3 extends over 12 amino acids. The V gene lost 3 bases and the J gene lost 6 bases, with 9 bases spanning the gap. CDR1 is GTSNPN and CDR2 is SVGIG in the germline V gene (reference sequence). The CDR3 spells CAWRGQGQPQHF. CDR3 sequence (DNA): TGTGCCTGGAGAGGGCAGGGTCAGCCCCAGCATTTT.

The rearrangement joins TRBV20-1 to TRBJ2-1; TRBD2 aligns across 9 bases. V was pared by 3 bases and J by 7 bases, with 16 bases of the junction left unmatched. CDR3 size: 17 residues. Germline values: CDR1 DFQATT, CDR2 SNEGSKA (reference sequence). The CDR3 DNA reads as TGCAGTGCTAGTCGAGCAACTAGCGGGCTCATTCGTAATGAGCAGTTCTTC. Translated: CSASRATSGLIRNEQFF.

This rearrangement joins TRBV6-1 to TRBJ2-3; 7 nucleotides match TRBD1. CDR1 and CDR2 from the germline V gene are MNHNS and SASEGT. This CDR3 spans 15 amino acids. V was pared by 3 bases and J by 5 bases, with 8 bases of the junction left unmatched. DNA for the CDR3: TGTGCCAGCAGTGAGACAGGGCGGTTGCAAGATACGCAGTATTTT. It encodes CASSETGRLQDTQYF.

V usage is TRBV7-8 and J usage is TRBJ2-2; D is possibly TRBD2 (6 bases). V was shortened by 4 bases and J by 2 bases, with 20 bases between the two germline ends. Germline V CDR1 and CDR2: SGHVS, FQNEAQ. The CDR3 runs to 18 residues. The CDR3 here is CASSSKAGLNFNTGELFF. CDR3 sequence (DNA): TGTGCCAGCAGCTCCAAGGCGGGACTCAACTTTAACACCGGGGAGCTGTTTTTT. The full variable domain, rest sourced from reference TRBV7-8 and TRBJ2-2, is GAGVSQSPRYKVAKRGQDVALRCDPISGHVSLFWYQQALGQGPEFLTYFQNEAQLDKSGLPSDRFFAERPEGSVSTLKIQRTQQEDSAVYLCASSSKAGLNFNTGELFFGEGSRLTVL.

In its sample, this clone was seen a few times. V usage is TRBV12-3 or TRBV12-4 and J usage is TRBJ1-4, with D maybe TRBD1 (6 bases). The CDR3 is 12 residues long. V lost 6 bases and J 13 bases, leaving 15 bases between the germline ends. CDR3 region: CASSLGHLGLFF. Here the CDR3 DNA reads TGTGCCAGCAGCCTGGGACACCTGGGACTGTTTTTT.

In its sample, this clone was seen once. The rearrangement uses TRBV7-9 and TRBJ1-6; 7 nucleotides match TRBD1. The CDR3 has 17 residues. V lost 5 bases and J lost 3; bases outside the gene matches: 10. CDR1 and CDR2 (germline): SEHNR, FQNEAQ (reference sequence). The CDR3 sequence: CASSNSRDRNYNSPLHF. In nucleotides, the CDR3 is TGTGCCAGCAGCAACTCCCGGGACAGAAACTATAATTCACCCCTCCACTTT.

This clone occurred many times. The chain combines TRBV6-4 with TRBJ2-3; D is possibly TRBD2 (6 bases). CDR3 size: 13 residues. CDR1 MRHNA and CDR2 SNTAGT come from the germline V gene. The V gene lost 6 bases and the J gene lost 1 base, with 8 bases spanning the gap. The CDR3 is CASSPSGTDTQYF. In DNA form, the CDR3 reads TGTGCCAGCAGCCCTAGCGGCACAGATACGCAGTATTTT.

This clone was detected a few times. This CDR3 is CASRHPQRDEQYF. In DNA, the CDR3 is TGTGCCAGCAGGCACCCTCAGCGGGACGAGCAGTACTTC. The genes are TRBV6-5 and TRBJ2-7; TRBD2 is a possible D gene (6 bases). The CDR3 has 13 residues. V was shortened by 6 bases and J by 5 bases, with 14 bases between the two germline ends. Germline assignment: CDR1 MNHEY and CDR2 SVGAGI.

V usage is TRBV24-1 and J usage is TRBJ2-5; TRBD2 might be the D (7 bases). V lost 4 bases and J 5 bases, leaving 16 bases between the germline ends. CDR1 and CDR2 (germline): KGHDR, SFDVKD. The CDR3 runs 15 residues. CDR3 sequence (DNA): TGTGCCACCAGTGAGGGGGGGCAGGGGCGTGAGACCCAGTACTTC. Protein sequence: CATSEGGQGRETQYF.

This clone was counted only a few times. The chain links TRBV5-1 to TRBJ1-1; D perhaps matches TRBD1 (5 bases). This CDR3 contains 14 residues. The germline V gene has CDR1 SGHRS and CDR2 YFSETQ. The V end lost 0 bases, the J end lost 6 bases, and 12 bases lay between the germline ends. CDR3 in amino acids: CASSLGGGGSEAFF. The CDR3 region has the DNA TGCGCCAGCAGCTTGGGTGGGGGAGGGTCTGAAGCTTTCTTT. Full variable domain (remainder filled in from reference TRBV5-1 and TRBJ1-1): KAGVTQTPRYLIKTRGQQVTLSCSPISGHRSVSWYQQTPGQGLQFLFEYFSETQRNKGNFPGRFSGRQFSNSRSEMNVSTLELGDSALYLCASSLGGGGSEAFFGQGTRLTVV.

The CDR3 spells CASTPRGSTEAFF. The CDR3 coding sequence is TGTGCCAGCACCCCACGGGGAAGTACTGAAGCTTTCTTT. V usage is TRBV5-6 and J usage is TRBJ1-1; no clear D gene. The CDR3 runs to 13 residues. Trimming shortened V by 6 bases and J by 5 bases, and 14 bases separated the two germline ends. The germline V gene encodes CDR1 SGHDT and CDR2 YYEEEE.

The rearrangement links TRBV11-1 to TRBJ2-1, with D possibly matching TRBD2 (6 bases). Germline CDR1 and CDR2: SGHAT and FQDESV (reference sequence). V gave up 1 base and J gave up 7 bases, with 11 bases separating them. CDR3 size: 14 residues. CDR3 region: CASSLGGNRNEQFF. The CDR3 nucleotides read TGTGCCAGCAGCTTAGGCGGGAATAGGAATGAGCAGTTCTTC.

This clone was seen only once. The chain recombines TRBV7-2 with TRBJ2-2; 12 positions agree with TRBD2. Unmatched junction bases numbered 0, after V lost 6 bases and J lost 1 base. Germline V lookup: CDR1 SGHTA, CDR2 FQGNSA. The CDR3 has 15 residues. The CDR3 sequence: CASRLAGGNTGELFF. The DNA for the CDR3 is TGTGCCAGCAGACTAGCGGGAGGGAACACCGGGGAGCTGTTTTTT.

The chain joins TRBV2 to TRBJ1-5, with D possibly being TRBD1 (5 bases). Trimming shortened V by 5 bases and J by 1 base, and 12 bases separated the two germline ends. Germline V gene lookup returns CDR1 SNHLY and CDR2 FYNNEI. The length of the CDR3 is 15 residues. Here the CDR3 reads CASSKQDLSNQPQHF. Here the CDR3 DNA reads TGTGCCAGCAGTAAACAGGACCTAAGCAATCAGCCCCAGCATTTT.

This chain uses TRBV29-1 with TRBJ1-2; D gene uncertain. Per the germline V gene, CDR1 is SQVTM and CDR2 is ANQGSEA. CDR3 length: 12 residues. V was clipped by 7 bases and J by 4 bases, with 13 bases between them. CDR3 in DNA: TGCAGCGGCGTACACGGGAGCTATGGCTACACCTTC. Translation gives CSGVHGSYGYTF.

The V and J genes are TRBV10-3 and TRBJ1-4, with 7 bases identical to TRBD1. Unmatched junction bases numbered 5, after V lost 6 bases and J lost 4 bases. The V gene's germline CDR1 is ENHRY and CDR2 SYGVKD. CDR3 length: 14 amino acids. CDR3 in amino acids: CAIRGGTDNEKLFF. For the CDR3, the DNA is TGTGCCATCAGAGGTGGGACAGATAATGAAAAACTGTTTTTT.

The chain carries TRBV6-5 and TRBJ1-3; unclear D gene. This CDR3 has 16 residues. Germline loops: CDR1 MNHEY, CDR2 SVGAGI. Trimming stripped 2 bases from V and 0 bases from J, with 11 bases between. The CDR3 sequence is CASSYLSSGSGNTIYF. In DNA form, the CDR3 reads TGTGCCAGCAGTTACCTAAGTTCGGGCTCTGGAAACACCATATATTTT.